Below are 10 T cell receptor beta chains sequenced from a single sample in a study of cytomegalovirus exposure and HLA in healthy donors. Both 60 Vbeta primers and 13 Jbeta primers went into the PCR. Some clones are missing from TCRdb's copy, which holds only in-frame ones; the method was immunoSEQ multiplex PCR. This sample has about 98,000 clones; roughly 80% occur once, and the top ten carry roughly 9.6%. The sample comprised PBMCs. The receptors derive from a male donor in good health and CMV-seropositive.

The chain is built from TRBV9 and TRBJ2-5, with D perhaps TRBD2 (7 bases). Trimming left V 0 bases short and J 4 bases short, with 16 bases between. The CDR3 sequence is 16 residues long. Germline V lookup: CDR1 SGDLS, CDR2 YYNGEE. Here the CDR3 DNA reads TGTGCCAGCAGCGTAGGAGGGGGGGGCCGGGGAGAGACCCAGTACTTC. Translating gives CASSVGGGGRGETQYF. The full variable domain, rest sourced from reference TRBV9 and TRBJ2-5, is DSGVTQTPKHLITATGQRVTLRCSPRSGDLSVYWYQQSLDQGLQFLIQYYNGEERAKGNILERFSAQQFPDLHSELNLSSLELGDSALYFCASSVGGGGRGETQYFGPGTRLLVL.

The chain combines TRBV18 with TRBJ1-1; D gene ambiguous. V was trimmed by 3 bases and J by 7 bases, leaving 12 bases between them. This CDR3 contains 13 residues. The germline gives CDR1 KGHSH, CDR2 LQKENI. CDR3 residues: CASSPAGFLEAFF. The CDR3 coding sequence is TGTGCCAGCTCACCCGCGGGGTTTCTTGAAGCTTTCTTT.

The chain combines TRBV5-4 with TRBJ2-7; perhaps TRBD2 as D (6 bases). Germline CDR1 is SGHNT and CDR2 is YYREEE (reference sequence). The ends were cut back, 4 bases at V and 3 bases at J, with 17 bases in the middle. This CDR3 is built from 15 residues. This CDR3 reads CASSGPGTASYEQYF. CDR3 coding DNA: TGTGCCAGCAGCGGGCCCGGGACTGCGAGCTACGAGCAGTACTTC.

The J gene is TRBJ1-2, the V gene TRBV27; 8 bases are shared with TRBD1. Trimming at V came to 0 bases and at J to 12 bases, leaving 6 bases not matched to a gene. The CDR3 runs 13 residues. Germline V gene data show CDR1 as MNHEY and CDR2 as SMNVEV (reference sequence). CDR3 sequence: CASSLSAGGSNTF. CDR3 nucleotides: TGTGCCAGCAGTTTATCGGCAGGGGGCAGTAACACCTTC.

The V call is TRBV19, the J call TRBJ2-1; 9 nucleotides agree with TRBD2. The CDR3 is made up of 19 amino acids. After removal of 5 bases from V and 4 bases from J, the junction contained 18 bases not matched to a gene. Germline V gene sequence: CDR1 LNHDA, CDR2 SQIVND (reference sequence). The CDR3 loop is CASSPLGTSSPTGYNEQFF. The CDR3 region has the DNA TGTGCCAGTAGTCCCCTGGGGACTAGCTCTCCAACGGGGTACAATGAGCAGTTCTTC.

As concerns this clone: Other DNA sequences in this specimen translate into the identical CDR3. The chain joins TRBV4-3 to TRBJ2-7; perhaps TRBD1 as D (5 bases). The length of the CDR3 is 14 residues. Germline V gives CDR1 LGHNA, CDR2 YSLEER. V dropped 0 bases and J dropped 0 bases, with 6 bases sitting between them. The CDR3 here is CASSQDRDSYEQYF. CDR3 in DNA: TGCGCCAGCAGCCAAGACAGGGACTCCTACGAGCAGTACTTC.

The chain has TRBV7-2 and TRBJ2-6; tentatively, D is TRBD2 (6 bases). This CDR3 region has 15 residues. Trimming cost V 6 bases and J 2 bases, with 11 bases left between them. From germline, CDR1 is SGHTA and CDR2 FQGNSA. This chain's CDR3 is CASSLGRTGANVLTF. The CDR3 nucleotides are TGTGCCAGCAGTCTCGGGAGAACTGGGGCCAACGTCCTGACTTTC.

The genes are TRBV30 and TRBJ1-2, with D unclear. Germline CDR1 reads GTSNPN; CDR2 reads SVGIG (reference sequence). This CDR3 contains 10 residues. The ends were cut back, 6 bases at V and 4 bases at J, with 6 bases in the middle. Here the CDR3 reads CACRGYGYTF. For the CDR3, the DNA is TGTGCCTGCCGGGGCTATGGCTACACCTTC.

This chain links TRBV18 with TRBJ2-6; TRBD1 aligns across 7 bases. Losses at the gene ends were 4 bases for V and 3 bases for J; bases not matched to a gene: 3. Per germline, CDR1 KGHSH and CDR2 LQKENI. The CDR3 consists of 15 residues. DNA of the CDR3: TGTGCCAGCTCACTCGGGACAGTTGGGGCCAACGTCCTGACTTTC. This encodes CASSLGTVGANVLTF.

This clone was seen a few times. The chain carries TRBV27 and TRBJ2-3; D is ambiguous. The length of the CDR3 is 15 residues. Trimming left V 11 bases short and J 2 bases short, with 20 bases between. CDR1 is MNHEY, CDR2 SMNVEV, per germline (reference sequence). DNA of the CDR3: TGTGCCTCCCCCTCCTGGCGGTCCTTCACAGATACGCAGTATTTT. It encodes CASPSWRSFTDTQYF.